This T cell receptor beta chain was profiled in a study of blood T cell repertoires in COVID-19. Study-wide background: Samples taken during acute and convalescent COVID-19 were collected in the United States, Italy and Spain.

This clone has a single count. This CDR3 has 13 amino acids. Germline V gives CDR1 GTSNPN, CDR2 SVGIG (reference sequence). Trimming cost V 5 bases and J 3 bases, with 10 bases left between them. Original data processing: Amplifying reference gene primers gave estimates of nucleated cell counts. Some clones are missing from TCRdb's copy, which holds only in-frame ones; the method was immunoSEQ multiplex PCR. V, J and clone size derive from that table, while D and trimming were established from the DNA sequence. The sample lists about 140,000 clones, 85% to 90% seen once, with 11% in the top ten. Sequenced material: peripheral blood. The TCR originated in a woman aged 80 or over with acute or convalescent COVID-19. The chain is built from TRBV30 and TRBJ1-4; D remains ambiguous. CDR3 amino acids: CAWAPGPNEKLFF. The CDR3 DNA follows: TGTGCCTGGGCTCCGGGTCCTAATGAAAAACTGTTTTTT.